This TCR beta chain was documented in a study of OX40 agonist ivuxolimab in advanced cancers. Study context: Prior therapy, whether anti-PD-1, anti-PD-L1 or anti-CTLA-4, was allowed, and more than 35% had some.

TCRdb keeps only in-frame clones here, not all; method: immunoSEQ multiplex PCR. This sample has 60,000 to 95,000 clones, with about 85% found just once. This CDR3 region has 14 residues. Looked up from germline, CDR1 is SGHTA and CDR2 is FQGNSA. V was pared by 0 bases and J by 5 bases, with 10 bases between. The sequence derives from an adult with an advanced solid tumor such as melanoma, head and neck, liver or kidney cancer. The input for sequencing was CD4+ or CD8+ T cells sorted from blood, taken in a trial of the OX40 agonist ivuxolimab. The chain combines TRBV7-2 with TRBJ1-1; D gene ambiguous. The CDR3 spells CASSLARLGTEAFF. CDR3 coding DNA: TGTGCCAGCAGCTTAGCGCGTTTAGGGACTGAAGCTTTCTTT.